The 9 T cell receptor beta chains below were found in one sample sequenced in a study of blood T cells in healthy people across ages. Sample-barcoded 5' priming and a J-beta primer mix drove a second PCR of 7 to 11 cycles. TCRdb re-called the 5' RACE reads through MiXCR, storing one row per CDR3 protein. The sample includes about 1,500,000 distinct CDR3 sequences, roughly 28% of them seen just once. The sequenced sample consisted of blood. The source of these receptors is a woman between 25 and 40 years old in good health.

In this sample, this clonotype turned up a few times. This chain uses TRBV20-1 with TRBJ2-7, with 11 bases matching TRBD2. Germline V lookup: CDR1 DFQATT, CDR2 SNEGSKA (reference sequence). The CDR3 extends over 12 amino acids. CDR3 DNA sequence: TGCGGAACACTAGCGGGAGCCTACGAGCAGTACTTC. Encoded protein: CGTLAGAYEQYF.

In its sample, this clonotype was seen a few times. The DNA of the CDR3 is TGCGCCAGCAGCTTATATACAGACGGTTATAGCAATCAGCCCCAGCATTTT. This translates into CASSLYTDGYSNQPQHF. J is TRBJ1-5 and V is TRBV5-1, with D hard to call. Trimming removed 2 bases at V and 0 bases at J, with 15 bases between. Germline assignment: CDR1 SGHRS and CDR2 YFSETQ. The CDR3 consists of 17 residues.

This clonotype was seen more than once but under ten times. The V gene is TRBV20-1, the J gene TRBJ1-1; 7 bases align to TRBD1. Losses at the gene ends were 0 bases for V and 2 bases for J; bases not matched to a gene: 6. This CDR3 spans 15 amino acids. Germline assignment: CDR1 DFQATT and CDR2 SNEGSKA (reference sequence). The chain's CDR3 is CSARDPGQHNTEAFF. The CDR3 DNA reads as TGCAGTGCTAGAGACCCGGGACAGCATAACACTGAAGCTTTCTTT.

This clonotype was picked up a small number of times. V is TRBV5-4 and J is TRBJ2-2; 7 nucleotides agree with TRBD2. V shed 3 bases, J shed 8 bases, and the junction held 7 bases outside the gene matches. From germline, CDR1 is SGHNT and CDR2 YYREEE (reference sequence). The CDR3 is 14 residues long. CDR3 protein: CASSSRRGEGELFF. In DNA, the CDR3 is TGTGCCAGCAGCTCACGACGGGGGGAAGGGGAGCTGTTTTTT.

The chain uses TRBV2 and TRBJ2-2; D gene uncertain. V lost 4 bases to trimming and J lost 6 bases, with 9 bases between them. Germline CDR1 and CDR2: SNHLY and FYNNEI. The CDR3 loop spans 13 amino acids. The CDR3 nucleotides read TGTGCCAGCAGTGCCCGACTTGCCGGGGAGCTGTTTTTT. Amino acid sequence: CASSARLAGELFF.

This clonotype has just a few counts. V and J are TRBV4-1 and TRBJ2-3; a weak D match, TRBD1 (5 bases). V gave up 4 bases and J gave up 5 bases, with 13 bases separating them. CDR1 is MGHRA, CDR2 YSYEKL, per germline. The CDR3 extends over 14 amino acids. The CDR3 sequence is CASSRGGGGDTQYF. For the CDR3, the DNA is TGCGCCAGCAGCCGGGGCGGCGGTGGAGATACGCAGTATTTT.

The sample holds a few counts of this clonotype. The chain recombines TRBV2 with TRBJ2-5, with D possibly matching TRBD1 (5 bases). The CDR3 is 15 amino acids. CDR1 is SNHLY, CDR2 FYNNEI, per germline. V was pared by 11 bases and J by 3 bases, with 22 bases between. In DNA, the CDR3 is TGTGCCGGGAACCCACTCAGGGTAGGAGAAGAGACCCAGTACTTC. This translates into CAGNPLRVGEETQYF.

This clonotype has at least ten counts. The chain joins TRBV7-2 to TRBJ1-1; D gene uncertain. The CDR3 loop spans 13 amino acids. CDR1 and CDR2 (germline): SGHTA, FQGNSA. V was shortened by 5 bases and J by 2 bases, with 9 bases between the two germline ends. DNA for the CDR3: TGTGCCAGCAGCCAGAGTAAAAACACTGAAGCTTTCTTT. This sequence encodes CASSQSKNTEAFF.

With respect to this clonotype: It may be a read error: a sequence one base away is much more abundant. V gene TRBV24-1 combines with J gene TRBJ2-7, with D perhaps TRBD1 (6 bases). The closer fit of TRBJ2-5 to the DNA end suggests the J call may be wrong. This CDR3 is built from 15 residues. The germline V gene encodes CDR1 KGHDR and CDR2 SFDVKD. CDR3 in amino acids: CATSATGLDRETQYF. Written as DNA, the CDR3 is TGTGCCACCAGTGCGACAGGATTGGATCGAGAGACCCAGTACTTC.